This TCR beta chain came from a study of sequential checkpoint blockade in melanoma. TCRdb keeps only in-frame clones here, not all; method: immunoSEQ multiplex PCR. The data show under 20,000 clones, with approximately 80% seen just once and 10% to 15% held by the top ten. Treatment reported: randomized to nivolumab then ipilimumab (arm A) or the reverse (arm B). Live CD3+CD8+ CD19− CD56− cells were sorted from PBMCs. Germline CDR1 SGHRS, CDR2 YFSETQ. Trimming left V 6 bases short and J 8 bases short, with 18 bases between. The CDR3 length is 14 residues. The chain couples TRBV5-1 to TRBJ2-1, with D perhaps matching TRBD2 (7 bases). This receptor was identified in a human donor with melanoma. The source was CD8+ T cells sorted from blood (inferred from file names), collected from a patient given nivolumab and ipilimumab in sequence. CDR3 in DNA: TGCGCCAGCACCGACTGGGGGGGCATCGATGAGCAGTTCTTC. This gives the protein CASTDWGGIDEQFF.